Included here is one TCR beta chain sequence, with context. This entry belongs to a study of blood T cell repertoires in COVID-19. As for the study in general: T cells, B-cell-depleted T cells, or PBMCs provided the cDNA or gDNA that served as material.

Measured with immunoSEQ multiplex PCR; TCRdb has only the in-frame clones, and not every one. The sample includes about 70,000 clones, roughly four fifths of them seen just once. Germline V gives CDR1 SGHTA, CDR2 FQGNSA. V was pared by 5 bases and J by 3 bases, with 8 bases of the junction left unmatched. CDR3 length: 16 residues. The clonotype comes from a woman in her 70s with acute or convalescent COVID-19. Sequencing was carried out using peripheral blood. V gene TRBV7-2 combines with J gene TRBJ2-2; 8 bases fit TRBD1. The CDR3 reads CASSPYRGLDTGELFF. Written as DNA, the CDR3 is TGTGCCAGCAGCCCCTACAGGGGGTTGGACACCGGGGAGCTGTTTTTT.